The next 5 T cell receptor beta chains were all read from a single sample in a study of blood T cell repertoires in COVID-19. The assay was immunoSEQ multiplex PCR, and TCRdb's table has in-frame clones only and misses some. The repertoire holds 280,000 or so clones, with approximately 85% as singletons. The sample was PBMCs or T cells enriched from blood (not recorded which). Receptors were obtained from a man aged 25-45 years who had recovered from COVID-19.

The chain employs TRBV18 and TRBJ2-2; D gene unclear. The CDR3 is 14 amino acids. The germline gives CDR1 KGHSH, CDR2 LQKENI. V dropped 3 bases and J dropped 0 bases, with 5 bases sitting between them. The CDR3 is CASSPEPNTGELFF. In nucleotides, the CDR3 is TGTGCCAGCTCACCGGAGCCGAACACCGGGGAGCTGTTTTTT. Full variable domain (rest looked up from reference TRBV18 and TRBJ2-2): NAGVMQNPRHLVRRRGQEARLRCSPMKGHSHVYWYRQLPEEGLKFMVYLQKENIIDESGMPKERFSAEFPKEGPSILRIQQVVRGDSAAYFCASSPEPNTGELFFGEGSRLTVL.

This clone was seen a single time. V is TRBV2 and J is TRBJ1-1, with TRBD1 identical over 7 bases. The CDR3 consists of 15 residues. V lost 6 bases, J lost 2 bases, and 9 bases stayed unmatched. CDR1 and CDR2 (germline): SNHLY, FYNNEI. The CDR3 DNA reads TGTGCCAGCAGGGTACAGCGACAGGGCAACACTGAAGCTTTCTTT. This codes for CASRVQRQGNTEAFF.

The chain joins TRBV9 to TRBJ2-3; maybe TRBD1 (5 bases). This CDR3 comprises 12 residues. Trimming stripped 3 bases from V and 6 bases from J, with 8 bases between. Germline V lookup: CDR1 SGDLS, CDR2 YYNGEE. As DNA, the CDR3 is TGTGCCAGCAGCGAGGGGCGGGATACGCAGTATTTT. Its protein product is CASSEGRDTQYF.

V is TRBV5-1 and J is TRBJ2-2; 14 bases fit TRBD2. Trimming cost V 5 bases and J 2 bases; bases outside gene matches: 5. Germline V gene data show CDR1 as SGHRS and CDR2 as YFSETQ. This CDR3 has 17 amino acids. In DNA form, the CDR3 reads TGCGCCAGCAGTCGGGGGACTAGCGGGGGAAACACCGGGGAGCTGTTTTTT. Its protein product is CASSRGTSGGNTGELFF. The complete variable domain, with remaining parts taken from reference TRBV5-1 and TRBJ2-2, reads KAGVTQTPRYLIKTRGQQVTLSCSPISGHRSVSWYQQTPGQGLQFLFEYFSETQRNKGNFPGRFSGRQFSNSRSEMNVSTLELGDSALYLCASSRGTSGGNTGELFFGEGSRLTVL.

CDR3 DNA sequence: TGTGCCAGCAGTTTATTCGGCAGGGATTCACCCCTCCACTTT. Protein sequence: CASSLFGRDSPLHF. The V and J genes are TRBV27 and TRBJ1-6; weak D call: TRBD1 (5 bases). V shed 1 base and J shed 8 bases, with 9 bases lying between them. In germline, CDR1 is MNHEY, CDR2 SMNVEV (reference sequence). The length of the CDR3 is 14 residues.